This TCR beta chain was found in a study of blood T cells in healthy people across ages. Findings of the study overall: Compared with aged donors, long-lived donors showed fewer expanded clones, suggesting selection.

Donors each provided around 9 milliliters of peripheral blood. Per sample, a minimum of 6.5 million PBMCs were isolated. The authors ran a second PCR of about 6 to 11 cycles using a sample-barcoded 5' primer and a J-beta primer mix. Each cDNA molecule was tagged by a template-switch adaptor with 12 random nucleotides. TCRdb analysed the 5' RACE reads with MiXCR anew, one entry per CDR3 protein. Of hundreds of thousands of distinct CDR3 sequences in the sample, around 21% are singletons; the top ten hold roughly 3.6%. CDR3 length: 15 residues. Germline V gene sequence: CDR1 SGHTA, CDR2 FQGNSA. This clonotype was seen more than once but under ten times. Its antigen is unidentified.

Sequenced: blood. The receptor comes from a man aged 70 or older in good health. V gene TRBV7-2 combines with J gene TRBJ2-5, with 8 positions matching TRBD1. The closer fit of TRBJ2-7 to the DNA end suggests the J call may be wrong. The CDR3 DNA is TGTGCCAGCAGCCCAGGGACAGGACTATTCTACGAGCAGTACTTC. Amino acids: CASSPGTGLFYEQYF.